What follows describes a single T cell receptor (beta chain). As yet, its antigen is unknown. This sample is drawn from a study of OX40 agonist ivuxolimab in advanced cancers. Study in general: Males comprised approximately 84% of the group, whose mean age was roughly 64 years (range about 20 to 79). Two patients with cutaneous melanoma and one with hepatocellular carcinoma, three in total, showed partial responses.

Sequencing used immunoSEQ multiplex PCR; TCRdb keeps in-frame clones, though not all of them. The data contain about 98,000 clones, 85% to 95% of them seen just once; the ten biggest clones take up 0.25% to 0.3%. General study findings and limits: The study observed clonal expansion of CD4+ and CD8+ blood T cells by week 6 at 0.1 to 3.0 mg/kg. Averaged across samples, CD8+ T cells carried more expanded clones than CD4+ did.

CDR3 size: 14 residues. Trimming took 7 bases from V and 4 from J, leaving 16 bases between them. Germline loops: CDR1 LNHDA, CDR2 SQIVND (reference sequence). The rearrangement uses TRBV19 and TRBJ1-2; D gene unclear. The specimen comprised CD4+ or CD8+ T cells sorted from blood, sampled in a trial of the OX40 agonist ivuxolimab. This clonotype originated in an adult with an advanced solid tumor such as melanoma, head and neck, liver or kidney cancer. The CDR3, as DNA: TGTGCCAGTACTACGGACGGTTCTTTCTATGGCTACACCTTC. Translating gives CASTTDGSFYGYTF.